The sequence of this T cell receptor beta chain was determined in a study of early T cells in non-severe SARS-CoV-2 infection. Each single cDNA molecule received a unique molecular identifier. TCRdb fed the 5' RACE reads into MiXCR, producing one record per CDR3 protein. Here the sample spans about 64,000 distinct CDR3 sequences, around 12% being singletons. The CDR3 has 13 amino acids. The V gene's germline CDR1 is SEHNR and CDR2 FQNEAQ (reference sequence). V gave up 6 bases and J gave up 5 bases; unmatched junction bases: 4. The V call is TRBV7-9, the J call TRBJ2-1, with 7 positions matching TRBD1. The specimen was whole blood, collected at baseline. The clonotype originates from an adult who was a healthcare worker with PCR-confirmed SARS-CoV-2 infection or an uninfected control (not recorded which). In DNA form, the CDR3 reads TGTGCCAGCAGTCGGGACAGTCACAATGAGCAGTTCTTC. Residues: CASSRDSHNEQFF.